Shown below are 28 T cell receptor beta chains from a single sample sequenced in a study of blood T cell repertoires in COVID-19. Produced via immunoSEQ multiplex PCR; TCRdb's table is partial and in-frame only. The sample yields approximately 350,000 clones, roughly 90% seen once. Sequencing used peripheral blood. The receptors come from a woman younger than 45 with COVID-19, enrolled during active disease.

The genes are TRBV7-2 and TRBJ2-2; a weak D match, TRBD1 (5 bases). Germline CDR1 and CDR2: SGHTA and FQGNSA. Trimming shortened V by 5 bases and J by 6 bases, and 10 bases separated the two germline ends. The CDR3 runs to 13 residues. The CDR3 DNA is TGTGCCAGCAGCCAGGGTGGGTCCGGGGAGCTGTTTTTT. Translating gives CASSQGGSGELFF.

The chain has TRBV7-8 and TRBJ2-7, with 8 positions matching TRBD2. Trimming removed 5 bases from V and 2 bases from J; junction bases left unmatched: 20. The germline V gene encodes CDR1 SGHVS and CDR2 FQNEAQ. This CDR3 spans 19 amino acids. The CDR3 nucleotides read TGTGCCAGCAGCCCGGGAGGGGGTGGACTTGGGGCTTCTCCCTACGAGCAGTACTTC. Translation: CASSPGGGGLGASPYEQYF.

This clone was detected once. The CDR3 nucleotides read TGTGCCAGCAGTTACTCGATCGCGGCAGGGGGCGCAAGGCCTAACTATGGCTACACCTTC. Its translation: CASSYSIAAGGARPNYGYTF. J is TRBJ1-2 and V is TRBV6-2 or TRBV6-3; 8 bases map to TRBD1. Germline trimming cut 0 bases from V and 0 bases from J; bases unmatched to any gene: 15. The CDR3 is made up of 20 amino acids. Germline CDR1 reads MNHEY; CDR2 reads SVGEGT.

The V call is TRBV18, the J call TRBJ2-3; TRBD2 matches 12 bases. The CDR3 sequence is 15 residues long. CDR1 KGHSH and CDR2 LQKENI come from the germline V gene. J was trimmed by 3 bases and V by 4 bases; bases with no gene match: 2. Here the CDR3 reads CASSRGLAGTDTQYF. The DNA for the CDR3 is TGTGCCAGCTCACGGGGACTAGCGGGTACAGATACGCAGTATTTT.

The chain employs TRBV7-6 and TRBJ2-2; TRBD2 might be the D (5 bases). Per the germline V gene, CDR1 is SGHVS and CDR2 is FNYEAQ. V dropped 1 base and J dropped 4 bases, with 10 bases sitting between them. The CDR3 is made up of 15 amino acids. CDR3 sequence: CASSLVPSFTGELFF. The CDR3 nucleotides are TGTGCCAGCAGCTTAGTGCCTAGCTTCACCGGGGAGCTGTTTTTT.

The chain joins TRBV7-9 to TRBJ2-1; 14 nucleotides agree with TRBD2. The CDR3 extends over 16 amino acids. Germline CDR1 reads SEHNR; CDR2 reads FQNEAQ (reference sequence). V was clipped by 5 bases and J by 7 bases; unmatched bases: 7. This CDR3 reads CASSHPTSGRENEQFF. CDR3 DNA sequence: TGTGCCAGCAGCCACCCGACTAGCGGGAGGGAGAATGAGCAGTTCTTC.

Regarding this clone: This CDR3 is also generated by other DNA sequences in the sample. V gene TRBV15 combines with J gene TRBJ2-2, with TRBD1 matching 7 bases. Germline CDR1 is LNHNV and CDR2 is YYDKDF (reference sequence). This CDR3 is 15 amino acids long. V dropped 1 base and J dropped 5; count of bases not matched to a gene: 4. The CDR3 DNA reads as TGTGCCACCAGCAGAGGACAGGGCGGGACCGGGGAGCTGTTTTTT. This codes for CATSRGQGGTGELFF.

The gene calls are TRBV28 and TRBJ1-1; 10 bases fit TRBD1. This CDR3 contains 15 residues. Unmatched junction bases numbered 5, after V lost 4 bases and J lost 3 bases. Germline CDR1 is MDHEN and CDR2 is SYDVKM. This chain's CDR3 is CASSSRDRGDTEAFF. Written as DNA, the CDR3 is TGTGCCAGCAGTTCCCGGGACAGGGGTGACACTGAAGCTTTCTTT.

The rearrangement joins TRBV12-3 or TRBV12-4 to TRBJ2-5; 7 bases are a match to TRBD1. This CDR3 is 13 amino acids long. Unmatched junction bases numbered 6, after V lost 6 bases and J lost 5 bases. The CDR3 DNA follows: TGTGCCAGCAGCACAGGGGTTGGCGAGACCCAGTACTTC. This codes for CASSTGVGETQYF.

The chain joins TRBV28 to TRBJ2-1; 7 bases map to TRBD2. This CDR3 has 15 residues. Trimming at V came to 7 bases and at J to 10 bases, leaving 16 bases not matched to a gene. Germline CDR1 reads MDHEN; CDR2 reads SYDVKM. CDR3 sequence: CASTQGERGYDEQFF. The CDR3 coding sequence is TGTGCCAGCACCCAGGGCGAGCGGGGTTACGACGAGCAGTTCTTC.

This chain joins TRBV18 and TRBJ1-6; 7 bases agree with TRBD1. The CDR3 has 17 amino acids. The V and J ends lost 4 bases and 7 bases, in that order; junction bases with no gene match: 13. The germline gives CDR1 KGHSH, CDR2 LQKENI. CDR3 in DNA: TGTGCCAGCTCACAAAGCGAACAGGGGCTAGGCAATTCACCCCTCCACTTT. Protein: CASSQSEQGLGNSPLHF. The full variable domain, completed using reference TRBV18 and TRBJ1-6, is NAGVMQNPRHLVRRRGQEARLRCSPMKGHSHVYWYRQLPEEGLKFMVYLQKENIIDESGMPKERFSAEFPKEGPSILRIQQVVRGDSAAYFCASSQSEQGLGNSPLHFGNGTRLTVT.

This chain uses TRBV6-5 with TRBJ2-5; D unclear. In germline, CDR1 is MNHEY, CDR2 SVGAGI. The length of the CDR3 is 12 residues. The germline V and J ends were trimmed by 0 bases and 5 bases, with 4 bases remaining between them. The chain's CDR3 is CASSYSRETQYF. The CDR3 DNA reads TGTGCCAGCAGTTACTCGAGGGAGACCCAGTACTTC.

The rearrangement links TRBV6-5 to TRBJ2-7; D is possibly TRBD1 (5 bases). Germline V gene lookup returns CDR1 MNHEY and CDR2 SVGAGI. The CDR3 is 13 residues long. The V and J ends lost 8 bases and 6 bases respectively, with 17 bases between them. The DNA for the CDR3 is TGTGCCAGCCAGGCGGTAGGGGTGGGCGAGCAGTACTTC. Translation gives CASQAVGVGEQYF.

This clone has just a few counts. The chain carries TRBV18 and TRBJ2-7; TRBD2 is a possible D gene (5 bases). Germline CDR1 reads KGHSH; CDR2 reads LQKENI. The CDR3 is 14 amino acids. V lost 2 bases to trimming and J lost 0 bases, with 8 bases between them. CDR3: CASSPVGSSYEQYV. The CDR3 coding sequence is TGTGCCAGCTCACCAGTAGGGAGCTCCTACGAGCAGTACGTC.

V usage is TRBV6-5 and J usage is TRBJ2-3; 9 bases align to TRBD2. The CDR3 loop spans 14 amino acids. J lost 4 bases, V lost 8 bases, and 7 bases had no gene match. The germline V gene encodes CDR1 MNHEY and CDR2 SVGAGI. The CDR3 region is CASFGAGGPDTQYF. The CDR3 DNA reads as TGTGCCAGCTTCGGCGCGGGAGGGCCAGATACGCAGTATTTT.

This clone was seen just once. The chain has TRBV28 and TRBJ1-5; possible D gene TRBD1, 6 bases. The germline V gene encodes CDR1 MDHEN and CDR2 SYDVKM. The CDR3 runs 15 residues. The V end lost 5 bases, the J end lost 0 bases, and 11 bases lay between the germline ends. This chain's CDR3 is CASSPDSYSNQPQHF. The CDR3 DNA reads TGTGCCAGCAGTCCGGACAGTTATAGCAATCAGCCCCAGCATTTT.

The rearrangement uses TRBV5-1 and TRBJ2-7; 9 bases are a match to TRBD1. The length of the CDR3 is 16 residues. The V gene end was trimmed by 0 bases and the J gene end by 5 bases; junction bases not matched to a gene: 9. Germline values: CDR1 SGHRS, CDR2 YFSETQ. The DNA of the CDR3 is TGCGCCAGCAGCTTGGGCACCGGGACAGGGTACAACGAGCAGTACGTC. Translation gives CASSLGTGTGYNEQYV.

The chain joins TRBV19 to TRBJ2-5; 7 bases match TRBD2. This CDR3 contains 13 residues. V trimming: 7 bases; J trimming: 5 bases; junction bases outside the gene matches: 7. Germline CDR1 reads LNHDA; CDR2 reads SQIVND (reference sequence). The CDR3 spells CASTRGGEETQYF. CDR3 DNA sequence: TGTGCCAGTACCCGGGGAGGGGAGGAGACCCAGTACTTC.

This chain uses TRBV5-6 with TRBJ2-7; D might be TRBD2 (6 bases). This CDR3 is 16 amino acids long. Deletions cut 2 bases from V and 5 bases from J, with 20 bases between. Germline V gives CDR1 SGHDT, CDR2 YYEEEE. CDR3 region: CASSLYTLGGAHEQYF. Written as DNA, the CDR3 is TGTGCCAGCAGCTTATACACGCTCGGAGGGGCCCACGAGCAGTACTTC.

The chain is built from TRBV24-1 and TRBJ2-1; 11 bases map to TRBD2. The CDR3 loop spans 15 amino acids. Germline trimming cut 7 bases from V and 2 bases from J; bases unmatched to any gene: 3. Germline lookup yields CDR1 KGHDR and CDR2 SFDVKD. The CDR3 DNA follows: TGTGCCACCAGCCTTAGCGGGGGGGCCTACAATGAGCAGTTCTTC. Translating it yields CATSLSGGAYNEQFF.

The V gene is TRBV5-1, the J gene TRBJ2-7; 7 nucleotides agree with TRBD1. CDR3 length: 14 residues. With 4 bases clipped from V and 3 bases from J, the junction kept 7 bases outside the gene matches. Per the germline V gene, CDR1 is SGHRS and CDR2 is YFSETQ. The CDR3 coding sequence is TGCGCCAGCAGCGCTACGGGACAGAACTACGAGCAGTACGTC. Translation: CASSATGQNYEQYV.

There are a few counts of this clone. The CDR3 reads CASSLLVDPNEQFF. In DNA, the CDR3 is TGTGCCAGCTCACTCCTAGTCGACCCTAATGAGCAGTTCTTC. The J gene is TRBJ2-1, the V gene TRBV18; D gene unclear. The CDR3 sequence is 14 residues long. CDR1 is KGHSH and CDR2 is LQKENI in the germline V gene. Trimming cost V 4 bases and J 7 bases, with 14 bases left between them.

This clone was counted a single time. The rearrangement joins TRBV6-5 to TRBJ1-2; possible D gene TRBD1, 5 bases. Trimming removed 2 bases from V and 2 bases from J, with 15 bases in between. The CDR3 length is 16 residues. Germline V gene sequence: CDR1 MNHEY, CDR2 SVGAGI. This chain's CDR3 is CASSYGAGPFNYGYTF. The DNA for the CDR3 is TGTGCCAGCAGTTACGGTGCAGGGCCCTTCAACTATGGCTACACCTTC.

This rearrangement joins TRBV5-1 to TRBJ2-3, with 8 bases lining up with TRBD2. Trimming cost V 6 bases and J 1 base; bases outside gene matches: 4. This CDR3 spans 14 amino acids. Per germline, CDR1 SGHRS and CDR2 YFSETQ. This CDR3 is CASTREGGTDTQYF. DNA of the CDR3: TGCGCCAGCACCCGGGAGGGGGGCACAGATACGCAGTATTTT.

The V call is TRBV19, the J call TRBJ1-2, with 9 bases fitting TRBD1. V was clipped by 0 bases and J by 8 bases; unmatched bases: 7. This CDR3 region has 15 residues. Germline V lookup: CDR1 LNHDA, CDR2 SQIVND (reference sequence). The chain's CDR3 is CASSIDGTGIGGYTF. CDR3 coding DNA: TGTGCCAGTAGTATAGACGGGACAGGGATCGGCGGCTACACCTTC.

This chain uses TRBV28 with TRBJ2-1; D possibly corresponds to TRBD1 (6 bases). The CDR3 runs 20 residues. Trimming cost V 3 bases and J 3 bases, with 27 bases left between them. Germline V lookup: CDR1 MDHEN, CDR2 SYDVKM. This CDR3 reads CASSFWLRQGRGSGYNEQFF. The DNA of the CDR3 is TGTGCCAGCAGTTTTTGGCTCCGGCAGGGGAGAGGGAGTGGCTACAATGAGCAGTTCTTC.

CDR3 protein: CASSRPGLRGPDTQYF. The CDR3 bases are TGTGCCAGCAGCCGACCGGGACTACGCGGACCAGATACGCAGTATTTT. This chain links TRBV6-2 or TRBV6-3 with TRBJ2-3, with 7 nucleotides matching TRBD2. The CDR3 runs 16 residues. The V and J ends lost 6 bases and 4 bases, in that order; junction bases with no gene match: 13. Germline V gene sequence: CDR1 MNHEY, CDR2 SVGEGT.

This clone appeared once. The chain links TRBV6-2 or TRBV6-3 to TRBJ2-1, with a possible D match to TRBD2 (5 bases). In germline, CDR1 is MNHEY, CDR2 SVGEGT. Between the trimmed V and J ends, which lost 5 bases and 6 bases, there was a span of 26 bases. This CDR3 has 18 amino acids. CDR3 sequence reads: CASSALIQLVQLSNEQFF. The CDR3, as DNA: TGTGCCAGCAGTGCACTCATACAACTAGTTCAGTTGTCCAATGAGCAGTTCTTC.